This TCR beta chain was sequenced for a study of cytomegalovirus exposure and HLA in healthy donors. Germline CDR1 SGHRS, CDR2 YFSETQ. This CDR3 is built from 14 residues. The junction had 4 bases not matched to a gene; V was cut back by 5 bases and J by 6 bases. 60 Vbeta and 13 Jbeta primers were used in PCR. Produced via immunoSEQ multiplex PCR; TCRdb's table is partial and in-frame only. The repertoire holds fewer than 200,000 clones, with 78% as singletons. Study-level findings and limits: Excluded: some indistinguishable V segments such as TRBV6-2 and TRBV6-3. Trimming of TCR beta V- and J-genes showed a link, identified in a later analysis, to a missense DCLRE1C variant. It has been reported that TCR beta sequences accurately predicted the HLA-A and HLA-B alleles of most subjects.

Concerning this clone itself: Its antigen is undetermined.

The chain employs TRBV5-1 and TRBJ2-1, with 11 bases matching TRBD1. The source is a female donor in good health and CMV-seronegative. The sequenced material came from PBMCs. CDR3 DNA sequence: TGCGCCAGCAGGCCCGGGACAGGGGGCAATGAGCAGTTCTTC. Its protein is CASRPGTGGNEQFF.